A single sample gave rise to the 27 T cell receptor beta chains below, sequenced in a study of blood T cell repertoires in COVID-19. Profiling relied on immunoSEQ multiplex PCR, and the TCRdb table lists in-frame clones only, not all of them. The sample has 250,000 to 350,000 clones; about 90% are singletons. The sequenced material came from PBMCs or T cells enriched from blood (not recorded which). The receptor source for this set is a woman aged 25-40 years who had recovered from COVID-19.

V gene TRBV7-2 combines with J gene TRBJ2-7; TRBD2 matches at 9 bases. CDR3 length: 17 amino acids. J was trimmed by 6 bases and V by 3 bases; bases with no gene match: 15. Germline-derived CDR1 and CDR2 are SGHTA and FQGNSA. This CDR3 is CASSFPRTAGGPGEQYF. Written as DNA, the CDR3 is TGTGCCAGCAGCTTCCCTCGTACGGCGGGGGGGCCCGGCGAGCAGTACTTC.

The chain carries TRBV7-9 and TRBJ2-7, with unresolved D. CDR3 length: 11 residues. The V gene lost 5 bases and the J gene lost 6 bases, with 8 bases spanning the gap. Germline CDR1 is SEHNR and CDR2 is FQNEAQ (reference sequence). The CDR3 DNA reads TGTGCCAGCAGCCTTACCGGCGAGCAGTACTTC. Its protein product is CASSLTGEQYF.

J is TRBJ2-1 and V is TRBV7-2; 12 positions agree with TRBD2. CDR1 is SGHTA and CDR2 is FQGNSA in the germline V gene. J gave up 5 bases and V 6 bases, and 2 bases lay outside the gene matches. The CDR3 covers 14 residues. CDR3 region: CASRGLAGHNEQFF. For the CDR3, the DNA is TGTGCCAGCAGAGGACTAGCGGGGCACAATGAGCAGTTCTTC.

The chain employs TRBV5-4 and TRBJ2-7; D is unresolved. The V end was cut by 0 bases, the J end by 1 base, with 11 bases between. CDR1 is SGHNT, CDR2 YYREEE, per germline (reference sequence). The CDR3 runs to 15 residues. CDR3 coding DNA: TGTGCCAGCAGCTTGGTTGGCGCCAGGTCCTACGAGCAGTACTTC. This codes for CASSLVGARSYEQYF.

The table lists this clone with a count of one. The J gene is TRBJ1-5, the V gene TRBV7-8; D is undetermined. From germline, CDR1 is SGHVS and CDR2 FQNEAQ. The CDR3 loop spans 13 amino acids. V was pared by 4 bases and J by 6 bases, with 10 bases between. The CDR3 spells CASSSRSFQPQHF. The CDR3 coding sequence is TGTGCCAGCAGCTCGCGAAGTTTTCAGCCCCAGCATTTT.

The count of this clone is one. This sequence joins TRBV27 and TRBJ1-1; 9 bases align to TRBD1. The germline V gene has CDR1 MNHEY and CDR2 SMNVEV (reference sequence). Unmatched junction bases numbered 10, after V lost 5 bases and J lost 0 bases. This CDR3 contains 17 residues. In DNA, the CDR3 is TGTGCCAGCAGTCCCCAAGGGACAGGGCTTATGAACACTGAAGCTTTCTTT. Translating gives CASSPQGTGLMNTEAFF.

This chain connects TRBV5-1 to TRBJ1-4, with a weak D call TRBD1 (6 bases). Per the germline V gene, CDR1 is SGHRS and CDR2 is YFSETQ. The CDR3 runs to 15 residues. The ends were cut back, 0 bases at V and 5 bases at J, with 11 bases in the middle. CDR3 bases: TGCGCCAGCAGCTTGGCCGTAGGGGGAAATGAAAAACTGTTTTTT. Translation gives CASSLAVGGNEKLFF. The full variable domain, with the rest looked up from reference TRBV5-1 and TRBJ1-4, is KAGVTQTPRYLIKTRGQQVTLSCSPISGHRSVSWYQQTPGQGLQFLFEYFSETQRNKGNFPGRFSGRQFSNSRSEMNVSTLELGDSALYLCASSLAVGGNEKLFFGSGTQLSVL.

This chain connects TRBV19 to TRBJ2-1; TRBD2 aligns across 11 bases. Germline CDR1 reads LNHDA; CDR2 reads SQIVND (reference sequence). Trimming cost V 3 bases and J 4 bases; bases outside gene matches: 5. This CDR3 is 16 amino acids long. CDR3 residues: CASSMSSGGTYNEQFF. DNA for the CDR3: TGTGCCAGTAGTATGTCTAGCGGGGGGACTTACAATGAGCAGTTCTTC.

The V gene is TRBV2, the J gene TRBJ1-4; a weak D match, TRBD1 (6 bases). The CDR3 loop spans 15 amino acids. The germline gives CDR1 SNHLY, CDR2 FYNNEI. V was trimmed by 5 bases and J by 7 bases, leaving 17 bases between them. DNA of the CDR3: TGTGCCAGCAGTCCCACCAGGGGCCGGGGTGAAAAACTGTTTTTT. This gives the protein CASSPTRGRGEKLFF.

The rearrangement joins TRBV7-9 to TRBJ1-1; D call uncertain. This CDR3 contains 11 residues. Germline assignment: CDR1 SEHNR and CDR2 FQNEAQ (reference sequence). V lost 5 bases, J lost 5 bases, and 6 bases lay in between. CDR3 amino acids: CASSHNTEAFF. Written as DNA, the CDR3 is TGTGCCAGCAGCCACAATACTGAAGCTTTCTTT. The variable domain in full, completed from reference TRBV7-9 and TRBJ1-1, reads DTGVSQNPRHKITKRGQNVTFRCDPISEHNRLYWYRQTLGQGPEFLTYFQNEAQLEKSRLLSDRFSAERPKGSFSTLEIQRTEQGDSAMYLCASSHNTEAFFGQGTRLTVV.

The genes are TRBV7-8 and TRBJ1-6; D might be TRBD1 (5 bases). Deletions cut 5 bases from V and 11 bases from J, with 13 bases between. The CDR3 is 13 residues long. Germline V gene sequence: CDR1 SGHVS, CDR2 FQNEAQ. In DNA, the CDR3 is TGTGCCAGCAGCACGAACCTAGGGGCACCCCTCCACTTT. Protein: CASSTNLGAPLHF.

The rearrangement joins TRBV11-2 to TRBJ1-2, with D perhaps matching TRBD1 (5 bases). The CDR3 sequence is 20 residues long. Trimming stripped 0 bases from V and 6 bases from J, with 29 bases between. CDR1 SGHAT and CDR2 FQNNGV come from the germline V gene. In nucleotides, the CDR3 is TGTGCCAGCAGCTTAGAAGTGGGGCTTCGTCTTCCCCCGCTCATAAATGGCTACACCTTC. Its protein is CASSLEVGLRLPPLINGYTF. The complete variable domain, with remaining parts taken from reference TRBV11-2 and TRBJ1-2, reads EAGVAQSPRYKIIEKRQSVAFWCNPISGHATLYWYQQILGQGPKLLIQFQNNGVVDDSQLPKDRFSAERLKGVDSTLKIQPAKLEDSAVYLCASSLEVGLRLPPLINGYTFGSGTRLTVV.

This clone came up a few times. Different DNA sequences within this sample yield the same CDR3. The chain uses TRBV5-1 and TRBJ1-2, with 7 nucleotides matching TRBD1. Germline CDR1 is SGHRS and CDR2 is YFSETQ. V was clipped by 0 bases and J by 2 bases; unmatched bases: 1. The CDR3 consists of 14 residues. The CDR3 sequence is CASSLEGQNYGYTF. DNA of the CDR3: TGCGCCAGCAGCTTGGAGGGACAGAACTATGGCTACACCTTC.

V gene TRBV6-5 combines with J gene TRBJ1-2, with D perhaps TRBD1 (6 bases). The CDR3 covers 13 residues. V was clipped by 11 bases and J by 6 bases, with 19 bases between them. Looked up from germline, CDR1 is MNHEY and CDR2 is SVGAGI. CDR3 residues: CAASPRGLDGYTF. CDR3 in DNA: TGTGCCGCATCCCCCAGGGGCTTGGATGGCTACACCTTC.

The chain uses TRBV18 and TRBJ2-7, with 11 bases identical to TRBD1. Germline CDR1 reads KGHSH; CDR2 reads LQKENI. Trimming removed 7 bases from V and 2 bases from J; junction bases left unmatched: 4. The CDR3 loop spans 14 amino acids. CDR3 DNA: TGTGCCAGCTTGCCGGGACAGGGGGCCTACGAGCAGTACTTC. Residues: CASLPGQGAYEQYF.

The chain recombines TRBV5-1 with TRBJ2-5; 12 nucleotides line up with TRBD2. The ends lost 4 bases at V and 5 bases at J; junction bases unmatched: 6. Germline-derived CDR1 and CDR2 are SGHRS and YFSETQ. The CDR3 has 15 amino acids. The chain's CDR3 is CASSLLTSGGETQYF. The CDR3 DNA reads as TGCGCCAGCAGCCTCCTGACTAGCGGGGGCGAGACCCAGTACTTC.

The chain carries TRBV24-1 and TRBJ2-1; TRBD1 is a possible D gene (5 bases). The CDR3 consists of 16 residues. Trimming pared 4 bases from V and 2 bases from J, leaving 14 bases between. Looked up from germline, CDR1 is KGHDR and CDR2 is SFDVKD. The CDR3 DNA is TGTGCCACCAGTGAGGCTAGGACGGACACCTACAATGAGCAGTTCTTC. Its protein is CATSEARTDTYNEQFF.

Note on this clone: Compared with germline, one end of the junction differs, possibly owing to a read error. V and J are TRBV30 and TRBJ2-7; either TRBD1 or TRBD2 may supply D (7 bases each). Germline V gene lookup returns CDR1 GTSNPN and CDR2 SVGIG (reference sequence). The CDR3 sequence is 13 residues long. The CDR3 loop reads CAGRGRGSYEQYF. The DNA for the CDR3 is TGTGCCGGGAGGGGCAGGGGGTCCTACGAGCAGTACTTC.

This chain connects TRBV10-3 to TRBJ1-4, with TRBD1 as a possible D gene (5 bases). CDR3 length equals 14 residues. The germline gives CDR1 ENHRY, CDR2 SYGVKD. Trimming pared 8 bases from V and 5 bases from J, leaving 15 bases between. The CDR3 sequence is CAIGVQGGNEKLFF. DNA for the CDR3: TGTGCCATCGGGGTGCAGGGCGGCAATGAAAAACTGTTTTTT.

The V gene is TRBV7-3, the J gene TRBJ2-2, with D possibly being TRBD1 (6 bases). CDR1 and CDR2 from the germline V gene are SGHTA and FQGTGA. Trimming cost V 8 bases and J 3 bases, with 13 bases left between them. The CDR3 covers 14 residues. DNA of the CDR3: TGTGCCAGCGGAAGGGGGTCCGACACCGGGGAGCTGTTTTTT. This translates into CASGRGSDTGELFF.

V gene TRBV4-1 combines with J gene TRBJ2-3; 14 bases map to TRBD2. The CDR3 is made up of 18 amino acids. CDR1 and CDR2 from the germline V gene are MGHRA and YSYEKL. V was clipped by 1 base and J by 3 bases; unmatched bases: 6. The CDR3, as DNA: TGCGCCAGCAGCCAAGGACTAGCGGGGGGGCCGGTGACAGATACGCAGTATTTT. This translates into CASSQGLAGGPVTDTQYF.

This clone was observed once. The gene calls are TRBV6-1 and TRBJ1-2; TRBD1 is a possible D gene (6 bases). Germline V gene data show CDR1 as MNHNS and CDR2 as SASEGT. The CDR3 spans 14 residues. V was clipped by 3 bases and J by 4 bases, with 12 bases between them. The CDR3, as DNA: TGTGCCAGCAGTGAGCCGACAGGAGCCTATGGCTACACCTTC. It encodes CASSEPTGAYGYTF.

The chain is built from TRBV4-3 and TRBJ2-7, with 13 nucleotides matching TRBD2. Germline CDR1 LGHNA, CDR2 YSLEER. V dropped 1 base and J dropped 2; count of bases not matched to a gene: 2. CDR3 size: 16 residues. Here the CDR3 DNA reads TGCGCCAGCAGCCAAGGGGGACTAGCGGGGACCTACGAGCAGTACTTC. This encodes CASSQGGLAGTYEQYF.

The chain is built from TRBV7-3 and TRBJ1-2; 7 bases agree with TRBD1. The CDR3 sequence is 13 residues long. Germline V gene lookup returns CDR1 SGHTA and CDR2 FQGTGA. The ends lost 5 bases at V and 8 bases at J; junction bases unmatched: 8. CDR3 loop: CASSQGAGGGYTF. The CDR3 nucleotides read TGTGCCAGCAGCCAAGGGGCAGGGGGAGGCTACACCTTC.

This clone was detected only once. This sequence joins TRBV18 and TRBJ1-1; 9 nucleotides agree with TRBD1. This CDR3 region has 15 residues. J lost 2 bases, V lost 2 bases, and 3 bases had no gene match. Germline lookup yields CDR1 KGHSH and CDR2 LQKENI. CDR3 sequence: CASSPWDRVNTEAFF. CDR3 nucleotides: TGTGCCAGCTCACCATGGGACAGGGTCAACACTGAAGCTTTCTTT.

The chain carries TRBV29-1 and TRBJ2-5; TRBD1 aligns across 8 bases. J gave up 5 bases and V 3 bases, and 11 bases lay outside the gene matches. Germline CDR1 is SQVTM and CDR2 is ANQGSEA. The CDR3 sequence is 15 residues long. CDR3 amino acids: CSVDGSGGGGETQYF. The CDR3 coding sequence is TGCAGCGTTGATGGGTCAGGGGGCGGAGGGGAGACCCAGTACTTC. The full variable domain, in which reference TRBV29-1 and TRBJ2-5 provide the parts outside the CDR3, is SAVISQKPSRDICQRGTSLTIQCQVDSQVTMMFWYRQQPGQSLTLIATANQGSEATYESGFVIDKFPISRPNLTFSTLTVSNMSPEDSSIYLCSVDGSGGGGETQYFGPGTRLLVL.

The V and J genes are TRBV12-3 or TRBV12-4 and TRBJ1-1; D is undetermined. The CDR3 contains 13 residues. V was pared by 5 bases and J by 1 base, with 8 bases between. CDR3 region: CASSKTENTEAFF. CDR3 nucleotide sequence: TGTGCCAGCAGTAAAACAGAGAACACTGAAGCTTTCTTT.